The next 17 T cell receptor beta chains were all read from a single sample in a study of human T cells and chemical hapten exposure. Unfractionated whole blood was the source of the extracted total RNA. MiXCR was run by TCRdb on the 5' RACE reads, yielding one entry per CDR3 protein. The repertoire includes 100,000 to 120,000 distinct CDR3 sequences, around a fifth of them detected once, and approximately 2.6% sits in the top ten. The source is a human donor in good health.

The chain's CDR3 is CASSYLPRESGRGETQYF. DNA of the CDR3: TGTGCCAGCAGTTACCTCCCCCGGGAGAGCGGGAGGGGTGAGACCCAGTACTTC. The rearrangement joins TRBV6-6 to TRBJ2-5, with 10 bases fitting TRBD2. The length of the CDR3 is 18 residues. CDR1 and CDR2 (germline): MNHNY, SVGAGI (reference sequence). The J segment lost 5 bases and the V segment lost 2 bases, leaving 14 bases of the junction unmatched.

The genes are TRBV28 and TRBJ1-4, with 10 nucleotides matching TRBD1. The J segment lost 7 bases and the V segment lost 5 bases, leaving 7 bases of the junction unmatched. This CDR3 is 15 amino acids long. Per the germline V gene, CDR1 is MDHEN and CDR2 is SYDVKM. The CDR3 protein is CASSNPTGGREKLFF. The CDR3 region has the DNA TGTGCCAGCAGTAACCCGACAGGGGGCCGTGAAAAACTGTTTTTT.

This clonotype was seen a few times. The gene calls are TRBV12-3 or TRBV12-4 and TRBJ1-3; no firm D call. The CDR3 totals 14 residues. Trimming took 1 base from V and 2 from J, leaving 6 bases between them. Written as DNA, the CDR3 is TGTGCCAGCAGTTTAGGACCCCCTGGAAACACCATATATTTT. Its protein is CASSLGPPGNTIYF.

The CDR3 DNA reads TGTGCCAGCAGTTTGTACACAGGGACAGAGACCCAGTACTTC. Translating it yields CASSLYTGTETQYF. The V gene is TRBV28, the J gene TRBJ2-5; D perhaps matches TRBD1 (6 bases). This CDR3 has 14 amino acids. Germline V gene lookup returns CDR1 MDHEN and CDR2 SYDVKM. V was clipped by 3 bases and J by 4 bases, with 12 bases between them.

This clonotype occurred a few times. This chain joins TRBV13 and TRBJ2-2, with 7 bases identical to TRBD1. Losses at the gene ends were 3 bases for V and 5 bases for J; bases not matched to a gene: 6. The CDR3 consists of 15 residues. The germline V gene has CDR1 PRHDT and CDR2 FYEKMQ (reference sequence). CDR3 residues: CASSLGDSQTGELFF. CDR3 nucleotide sequence: TGTGCCAGCAGCTTGGGGGACAGCCAGACCGGGGAGCTGTTTTTT.

The chain is built from TRBV4-1 and TRBJ2-2; 7 bases fit TRBD1. V was clipped by 2 bases and J by 7 bases; unmatched bases: 10. Germline values: CDR1 MGHRA, CDR2 YSYEKL. The CDR3 is 16 residues long. CDR3 nucleotides: TGCGCCAGCAGCCAAACCAAGGGGGCGCTTAACGGGGAGCTGTTTTTT. It encodes CASSQTKGALNGELFF.

The chain is built from TRBV24-1 and TRBJ1-1; 10 nucleotides match TRBD1. Germline V gene lookup returns CDR1 KGHDR and CDR2 SFDVKD. The CDR3 loop spans 17 amino acids. V shed 2 bases, J shed 0 bases, and the junction held 5 bases outside the gene matches. The CDR3 region is CATSDSGTGDLNTEAFF. CDR3 coding DNA: TGTGCCACCAGTGATTCCGGGACAGGGGATTTGAACACTGAAGCTTTCTTT.

V gene TRBV12-3 or TRBV12-4 combines with J gene TRBJ2-2; no clear D gene. Trimming pared 3 bases from V and 6 bases from J, leaving 11 bases between. The CDR3 has 14 amino acids. The CDR3 loop is CASSLARSSGELFF. CDR3 sequence (DNA): TGTGCCAGCAGTTTGGCCCGGTCGTCCGGGGAGCTGTTTTTT.

The chain couples TRBV10-1 to TRBJ2-3, with D possibly being TRBD1 (6 bases). Germline values: CDR1 WNHNN, CDR2 SYGVQD (reference sequence). CDR3 length: 17 residues. CDR3 loop: CLDFRDKPFKGADTQYF. CDR3 bases: TGCCTGGATTTCCGGGACAAGCCATTCAAAGGGGCAGATACGCAGTATTTT.

This clonotype was seen more than once but under ten times. V is TRBV13 and J is TRBJ2-3; D remains unclear. From germline, CDR1 is PRHDT and CDR2 FYEKMQ (reference sequence). There are 14 residues in the CDR3. With 1 base removed from V and 0 bases from J, the gap between germline ends came to 5 bases. The CDR3 bases are TGTGCCAGCAGCTTAGTGCGGAGCACAGATACGCAGTATTTT. It is translated as CASSLVRSTDTQYF.

This clonotype was counted between two and nine times. In DNA form, the CDR3 reads TGTGCCAGCAGCACCTACAGGGGGTGGCGTGAAAAACTGTTTTTT. Its translation is CASSTYRGWREKLFF. The chain uses TRBV7-8 and TRBJ1-4, with 8 bases lining up with TRBD1. Trimming removed 5 bases from V and 7 bases from J; junction bases left unmatched: 9. Germline CDR1 SGHVS, CDR2 FQNEAQ. The CDR3 loop spans 15 amino acids.

The chain couples TRBV4-2 to TRBJ2-3; 10 positions match TRBD2. This CDR3 contains 16 residues. J lost 2 bases, V lost 2 bases, and 4 bases had no gene match. Germline-derived CDR1 and CDR2 are LGHNA and YNFKEQ. The CDR3 DNA reads as TGTGCCAGCAGCCAAATACTAGCGGGATCCACAGATACGCAGTATTTT. Residues: CASSQILAGSTDTQYF.

The chain carries TRBV7-2 and TRBJ2-7, with D perhaps assigned TRBD1 or TRBD2 (5 bases each). This CDR3 is built from 16 residues. Trimming pared 5 bases from V and 5 bases from J, leaving 22 bases between. Germline CDR1 reads SGHTA; CDR2 reads FQGNSA. CDR3 in DNA: TGTGCCAGCAGCCAAGCCCCCCACATCCTGGGGGACGAGCAGTACTTC. It is translated as CASSQAPHILGDEQYF.

This clonotype was observed a few times. J is TRBJ2-1 and V is TRBV11-2, with D tentatively TRBD2 (6 bases). The CDR3 contains 16 residues. V was shortened by 3 bases and J by 6 bases, with 18 bases between the two germline ends. Germline V gives CDR1 SGHAT, CDR2 FQNNGV. This CDR3 reads CASSFRGTPTLNEQFF. CDR3 DNA sequence: TGTGCCAGCAGCTTCCGCGGGACTCCCACCCTCAATGAGCAGTTCTTC.

The chain combines TRBV7-9 with TRBJ1-4, with a tentative D call TRBD1 (5 bases). Germline-derived CDR1 and CDR2 are SEHNR and FQNEAQ (reference sequence). The V end was cut by 4 bases, the J end by 4 bases, with 16 bases between. The CDR3 consists of 16 residues. The DNA for the CDR3 is TGTGCCAGCAGCTCCGGTACGGGACGGATTAATGAAAAACTGTTTTTT. It specifies CASSSGTGRINEKLFF.

The table lists this clonotype with a few counts. The chain combines TRBV10-3 with TRBJ1-5; D is ambiguous. CDR1 and CDR2 (germline): ENHRY, SYGVKD. Trimming took 4 bases from V and 2 from J, leaving 12 bases between them. This CDR3 has 15 residues. This CDR3 reads CAISARAPGNQPQHF. The CDR3, as DNA: TGTGCCATCAGTGCGAGGGCGCCGGGCAATCAGCCCCAGCATTTT.

This clonotype was found a few times. The J gene is TRBJ1-5, the V gene TRBV24-1; no clear D gene. This CDR3 has 13 residues. V shed 5 bases and J shed 6 bases, with 10 bases lying between them. The germline gives CDR1 KGHDR, CDR2 SFDVKD. CDR3 sequence: CATSGEGGQPQHF. In DNA form, the CDR3 reads TGTGCCACCAGTGGGGAGGGAGGTCAGCCCCAGCATTTT.